This T cell receptor beta chain comes out of a study of blood T cell repertoires in COVID-19. The overall study: From T cells, B-cell-depleted T cells, or PBMCs came the material, which was cDNA or gDNA.

The germline CDR1 and CDR2 sequences are MDHEN and SYDVKM. The V and J ends lost 6 bases and 2 bases respectively, with 5 bases between them. There are 11 residues in the CDR3. In the original workflow: Amplification of reference gene primers provided the estimated nucleated cell counts. The assay was immunoSEQ multiplex PCR, and TCRdb's table has in-frame clones only and misses some. V, J and clone size reflect that table, while D and trimming were determined from the DNA. This sample has approximately 290,000 clones; about 85% occur once, and the top ten carry around 1%. Seattle's enrolled individuals joined amid active infection and were then monitored longitudinally.

The sequenced material came from peripheral blood. The receptor's source is a human donor with COVID-19, enrolled during active disease. The donor label of this sample is uncertain. The V gene is TRBV28, the J gene TRBJ2-7; D unresolved. The CDR3 DNA is TGTGCCAGCAGGGCGGCCTACGAGCAGTACTTC. Translating it yields CASRAAYEQYF.